This T cell receptor beta chain was identified during a study of blood T cell repertoires in COVID-19. Overall study: COVID-19 samples from acute and convalescent phases originated in the United States, Italy and Spain. T cells, B-cell-depleted T cells, or PBMCs provided the cDNA or gDNA that served as material.

Per germline, CDR1 LNHDA and CDR2 SQIVND (reference sequence). This CDR3 is built from 15 residues. Trimming took 0 bases from V and 0 from J, leaving 6 bases between them. Original handling: Reference gene primer amplification in the assay estimated nucleated cell counts. Some clones are missing from TCRdb's copy, which holds only in-frame ones; the method was immunoSEQ multiplex PCR. V, J and clone size derive from that table, while D and trimming were established from the DNA sequence. The data contain 80,000 or so clones, roughly 87% of them singletons. The chain couples TRBV19 to TRBJ2-1; the D gene is possibly TRBD1 (5 bases). The sequencing sample was made of peripheral blood. The clonotype comes from a man in his fifties or sixties with acute or convalescent COVID-19. In nucleotides, the CDR3 is TGTGCCAGTAGTATAGATAGGGGCTCCTACAATGAGCAGTTCTTC. Residues: CASSIDRGSYNEQFF.